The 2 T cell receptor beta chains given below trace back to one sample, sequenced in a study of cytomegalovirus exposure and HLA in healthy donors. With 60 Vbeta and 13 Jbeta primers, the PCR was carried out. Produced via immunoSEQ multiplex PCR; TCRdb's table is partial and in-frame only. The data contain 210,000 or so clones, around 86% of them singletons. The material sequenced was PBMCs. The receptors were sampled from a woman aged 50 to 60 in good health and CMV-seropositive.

CDR3 in DNA: TGTGCCAGCAGCGAACTAGCGTTAGCAGATACGCAGTATTTT. This encodes CASSELALADTQYF. The rearrangement joins TRBV5-6 to TRBJ2-3, with 7 bases lining up with TRBD2. Looked up from germline, CDR1 is SGHDT and CDR2 is YYEEEE. The CDR3 is made up of 14 amino acids. V trimming: 4 bases; J trimming: 4 bases; junction bases outside the gene matches: 6.

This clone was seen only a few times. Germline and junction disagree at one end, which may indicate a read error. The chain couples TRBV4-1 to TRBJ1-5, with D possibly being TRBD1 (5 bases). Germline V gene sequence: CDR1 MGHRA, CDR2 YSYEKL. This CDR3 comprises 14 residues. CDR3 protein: CASSQEGVVQPQHF. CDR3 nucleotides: TGTGCCAGCAGCCAAGAAGGGGTAGTCCAGCCCCAGCATTTT.